This T cell receptor beta chain appears in the sequencing data of a study of cytomegalovirus exposure and HLA in healthy donors. The CDR3 runs to 16 residues. The V gene's germline CDR1 is MNHNS and CDR2 SASEGT. Deletions cut 3 bases from V and 5 bases from J, with 19 bases between. 13 Jbeta primers and 60 Vbeta primers were used for the PCR. Here immunoSEQ multiplex PCR was the method, and the copy in TCRdb shows in-frame clones only, minus some. The sample yields roughly 200,000 clones, roughly 88% seen once. The table lists this clone with a few counts. The sample consisted of PBMCs. The sequence was obtained from a boy aged 2 to 10 in good health and CMV-seronegative. The V and J genes are TRBV6-1 and TRBJ2-5; weak D call: TRBD1 (6 bases). CDR3: CASSERTANPGETQYF. The CDR3 DNA follows: TGTGCCAGCAGTGAGAGGACAGCAAACCCTGGGGAGACCCAGTACTTC.